This TCR beta chain was documented in a study of immune evolution from preneoplasia to lung adenocarcinoma. The repertoire was sequenced with immunoSEQ multiplex PCR; TCRdb's copy has only in-frame clones and lacks some. The table shows some 41,000 clones, with roughly four fifths occurring only once. This receptor was obtained from a person aged 55 to 75 with lung adenocarcinoma. The sequenced sample consisted of FFPE invasive lung adenocarcinoma tissue.

The CDR3 sequence: CASSTSVGGVPYHQPQHF. As DNA, the CDR3 is TGTGCCAGCAGCACGAGTGTGGGAGGCGTCCCCTATCATCAGCCCCAGCATTTT. The chain links TRBV28 to TRBJ1-5; D not certain. The V end was cut by 6 bases, the J end by 5 bases, with 26 bases between. The germline gives CDR1 MDHEN, CDR2 SYDVKM. The CDR3 covers 18 residues.